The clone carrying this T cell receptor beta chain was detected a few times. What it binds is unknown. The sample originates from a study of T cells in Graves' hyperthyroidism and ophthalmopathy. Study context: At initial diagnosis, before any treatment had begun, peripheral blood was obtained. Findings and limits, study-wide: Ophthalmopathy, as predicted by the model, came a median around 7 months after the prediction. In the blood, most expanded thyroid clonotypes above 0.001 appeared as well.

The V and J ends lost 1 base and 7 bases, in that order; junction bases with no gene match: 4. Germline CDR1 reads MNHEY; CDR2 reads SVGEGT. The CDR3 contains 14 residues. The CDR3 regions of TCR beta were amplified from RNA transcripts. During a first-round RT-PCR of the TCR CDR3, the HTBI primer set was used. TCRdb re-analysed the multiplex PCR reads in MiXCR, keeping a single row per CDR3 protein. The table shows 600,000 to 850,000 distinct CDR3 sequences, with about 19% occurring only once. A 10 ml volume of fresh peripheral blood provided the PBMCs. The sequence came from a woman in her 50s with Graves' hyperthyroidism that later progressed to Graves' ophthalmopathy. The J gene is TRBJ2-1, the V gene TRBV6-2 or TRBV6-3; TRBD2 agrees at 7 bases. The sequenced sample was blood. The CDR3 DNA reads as TGTGCCAGCAGTTACTATGGGGGGGGGAATGAGCAGTTCTTC. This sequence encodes CASSYYGGGNEQFF.